The rows below give T cell receptor beta chains drawn from one sample of a study of regulatory T cells in long-lasting Graves disease. TCRdb reprocessed the multiplex PCR reads via MiXCR and lists one record per CDR3 protein. In the table there are 240,000 or so distinct CDR3 sequences, around 20% of which are singletons. The sequenced sample was peripheral blood mononuclear cells (PBMCs), obtained at new diagnosis, from a patient treated with antithyroid drugs. The receptor set was obtained from a female donor with Graves disease. Both conserved end residues are part of each CDR3. A D gene is named only where the DNA matches it firmly. Only part of the rows carry a size: once, few, many, or a class if the clone is expanded.

v_gene,j_gene,abundance,len,d_gene,CDR3aa,CDR3nt
TRBV11-1,TRBJ1-1,many,13,NA,CASSLMENTEAFF,TGTGCCAGCAGCTTGATGGAAAACACTGAAGCTTTCTTT
TRBV7-9,TRBJ1-2,many,13,NA,CASSAEGIYGYTF,TGTGCCAGCAGCGCGGAGGGCATCTATGGCTACACCTTC
TRBV19,TRBJ2-2,few,16,TRBD1,CASSARDRGRTGELFF,TGTGCCAGTAGTGCCCGGGACAGGGGGCGAACCGGGGAGCTGTTTTTT
TRBV20-1,TRBJ2-1,medium-sized,14,NA,CSARGDWGELEQFF,TGCAGTGCTAGAGGGGACTGGGGGGAGCTTGAGCAGTTCTTC
TRBV2,TRBJ2-1,NA,18,TRBD2,CASSETPGLAGGPGVGFF,TGTGCCAGCAGTGAAACGCCGGGACTAGCGGGAGGGCCCGGTGTTGGGTTCTTC
TRBV7-7,TRBJ2-5,many,15,TRBD1,CASSLERGRGETQYF,TGTGCCAGCAGCTTAGAGAGGGGGCGCGGAGAGACCCAGTACTTC
TRBV11-2,TRBJ1-1,many,13,NA,CASSPTLRTEAFF,TGTGCCAGCAGCCCGACCCTCCGCACTGAAGCTTTCTTT
TRBV7-3,TRBJ1-6,few,16,NA,CASSLSGYGSNSPLHF,TGTGCCAGCAGCTTATCAGGTTATGGGTCAAATTCACCCCTCCACTTT
TRBV6-1,TRBJ2-7,many,14,TRBD1,CASSRGDRDGEQYF,TGTGCCAGCAGTAGGGGCGACAGGGATGGCGAGCAGTACTTC
TRBV7-9,TRBJ2-5,NA,16,TRBD1,CASSSSTGQGWETQYF,TGTGCCAGCAGCTCGTCTACGGGACAGGGGTGGGAGACCCAGTACTTC
TRBV3-1,TRBJ1-2,NA,12,NA,CASSFGQDGYTF,TGTGCCAGCAGTTTTGGGCAGGATGGCTACACCTTC
TRBV3-1,TRBJ2-7,NA,15,NA,CASSQGVGSSYEQYF,TGTGCCAGCAGCCAAGGGGTAGGGTCCTCCTACGAGCAGTACTTC
TRBV19,TRBJ1-2,few,12,NA,CASSIVPDGYTF,TGTGCCAGTAGTATAGTTCCAGATGGCTACACCTTC